The TCR beta chain under discussion was sequenced for a study of cytomegalovirus exposure and HLA in healthy donors. Study-wide context: Caucasian-associated ancestry cluster membership applied to approximately 81% of around 400 genotyped donors.

Study conclusions and caveats: The authors assumed roughly uniform sequencing depth across donors for presence/absence analyses.

Turning to this clone: Its antigen is undetermined.

PCR was performed using 60 Vbeta and 13 Jbeta primers. The data were produced by immunoSEQ multiplex PCR, yet TCRdb's version contains in-frame clones alone and is incomplete. The sample lists over 150,000 clones; almost 85% were seen once. Specimen: PBMCs. This receptor was obtained from a girl under 18 in good health and CMV-seropositive.

This CDR3 is CASSLTGDRGLLGAFF. The CDR3 DNA reads as TGCGCCAGCAGCCTCACAGGGGACAGGGGGCTTCTGGGAGCTTTCTTT. The chain joins TRBV4-1 to TRBJ1-1; 12 bases map to TRBD1. The germline V gene has CDR1 MGHRA and CDR2 YSYEKL. The CDR3 is made up of 16 amino acids. V was pared by 4 bases and J by 10 bases, with 13 bases of the junction left unmatched.